Listed here are 31 T cell receptor beta chains from one sample, sequenced in a study of a mutant IDH1 vaccine in newly diagnosed glioma. Antigen specificity for these receptors is unknown. TCRdb's copy holds only in-frame clones and misses some; the assay was immunoSEQ multiplex PCR. The sample carries around 53,000 clones, 84% recorded once. Documented time point: week 47, end of study. The study gave 300 ug of mutant IDH1 20-mer peptide per vaccine dose, with topical imiquimod. Here the sequenced sample was PBMCs, taken from a glioma patient whose treatment included an IDH1 peptide vaccine. The receptors were sampled from a woman in her 30s with glioma. Some clones in this sample may be carry-over from other donors' samples.

The chain recombines TRBV28 with TRBJ2-7, with D perhaps given as TRBD1 or TRBD2 (6 bases each). The CDR3 totals 11 residues. Trimming stripped 11 bases from V and 6 bases from J, with 14 bases between. Looked up from germline, CDR1 is MDHEN and CDR2 is SYDVKM. CDR3 region: CAVKGGLEQYF. CDR3 DNA: TGTGCCGTCAAGGGGGGACTCGAGCAGTACTTC.

The chain has TRBV27 and TRBJ1-1, with TRBD1 as a possible D gene (6 bases). Germline V CDR1 and CDR2: MNHEY, SMNVEV (reference sequence). Trimming took off 5 bases at V and 5 bases at J, with 18 bases between the two ends. This CDR3 has 15 residues. The CDR3 loop reads CASSPRQVGGTEAFF. CDR3 coding DNA: TGTGCCAGCAGTCCCCGACAGGTCGGGGGGACTGAAGCTTTCTTT.

The genes are TRBV29-1 and TRBJ1-2; D ambiguous. Germline CDR1 SQVTM, CDR2 ANQGSEA. V lost 2 bases and J 3 bases, leaving 10 bases between the germline ends. This CDR3 is built from 13 residues. In DNA, the CDR3 is TGCAGCGTTGAAAATGAGGATGACTATGGCTACACCTTC. Its protein product is CSVENEDDYGYTF.

The chain is built from TRBV6-1 and TRBJ2-7; 8 positions agree with TRBD1. CDR3 size: 12 residues. In germline, CDR1 is MNHNS, CDR2 SASEGT. With V trimmed by 8 bases and J by 4 bases, 4 bases remained unmatched. Written as DNA, the CDR3 is TGTGCCAGCGGCAGGGGGCAATACGAGCAGTACTTC. It codes for CASGRGQYEQYF.

The genes are TRBV19 and TRBJ1-5; D is perhaps TRBD1 (5 bases). The CDR3 consists of 15 residues. Germline CDR1 reads LNHDA; CDR2 reads SQIVND (reference sequence). Between the trimmed V and J ends, which lost 2 bases and 2 bases, there was a span of 10 bases. The CDR3 DNA reads as TGTGCCAGTAGTATACAAGGGGATGGCAATCAGCCCCAGCATTTT. It translates to CASSIQGDGNQPQHF. Full variable domain (outside the CDR3, taken from reference TRBV19 and TRBJ1-5): DGGITQSPKYLFRKEGQNVTLSCEQNLNHDAMYWYRQDPGQGLRLIYYSQIVNDFQKGDIAEGYSVSREKKESFPLTVTSAQKNPTAFYLCASSIQGDGNQPQHFGDGTRLSIL.

This sequence joins TRBV7-2 and TRBJ2-5; D ambiguous. V gave up 1 base and J gave up 1 base, with 10 bases separating them. Per the germline V gene, CDR1 is SGHTA and CDR2 is FQGNSA. This CDR3 comprises 15 residues. CDR3 region: CASSLVQTSQETQYF. CDR3 bases: TGTGCCAGCAGCTTAGTCCAGACGAGCCAAGAGACCCAGTACTTC.

This chain links TRBV27 with TRBJ2-2; TRBD1 matches 7 bases. The germline V gene encodes CDR1 MNHEY and CDR2 SMNVEV (reference sequence). V was pared by 6 bases and J by 6 bases, with 1 base of the junction left unmatched. CDR3 length: 12 residues. The CDR3 nucleotides read TGTGCCAGCAGCGACAGGGCCGGGGAGCTGTTTTTT. Its protein is CASSDRAGELFF.

This clone showed up just a few times. The CDR3 reads CAWTPGTGRNQPQHF. CDR3 coding DNA: TGTGCCTGGACACCTGGGACAGGGAGGAATCAGCCCCAGCATTTT. The chain links TRBV30 to TRBJ1-5, with TRBD1 matching over 9 bases. This CDR3 is 15 amino acids long. Trimming at V came to 4 bases and at J to 4 bases, leaving 8 bases not matched to a gene. Germline V gene data show CDR1 as GTSNPN and CDR2 as SVGIG (reference sequence).

The V gene is TRBV11-1, the J gene TRBJ2-7; possibly TRBD1 or TRBD2 for D (6 bases each). The CDR3 is 18 amino acids. Per the germline V gene, CDR1 is SGHAT and CDR2 is FQDESV (reference sequence). The V and J ends lost 1 base and 2 bases respectively, with 21 bases between them. As DNA, the CDR3 is TGTGCCAGCAGCTTAGTCGGGGGCCTGTCACTCGGAGCCTACGAGCAGTACTTC. It codes for CASSLVGGLSLGAYEQYF.

The genes are TRBV5-4 and TRBJ2-5, with TRBD2 matching 7 bases. The V segment lost 5 bases and the J segment 1 base; nucleotides outside the gene matches: 14. Looked up from germline, CDR1 is SGHNT and CDR2 is YYREEE (reference sequence). The CDR3 consists of 17 residues. CDR3 bases: TGTGCCAGCAGTTACATGGAAAGGGAGGGCCTCCAAGAGACCCAGTACTTC. Translation gives CASSYMEREGLQETQYF.

This clone has more than one count but fewer than ten. The chain links TRBV18 to TRBJ2-7; 10 bases are shared with TRBD1. The CDR3 covers 16 residues. CDR1 is KGHSH and CDR2 is LQKENI in the germline V gene. The V gene end was trimmed by 3 bases and the J gene end by 3 bases; junction bases not matched to a gene: 8. CDR3 loop: CASSPPSGQGFYEQYF. The CDR3 coding sequence is TGTGCCAGCTCACCCCCCTCGGGACAGGGGTTCTACGAGCAGTACTTC.

The rearrangement uses TRBV9 and TRBJ1-5; D is unresolved. CDR1 and CDR2 (germline): SGDLS, YYNGEE. CDR3 length equals 13 residues. Trimming took 7 bases from V and 0 from J, leaving 8 bases between them. The CDR3 DNA sequence: TGTGCCAGCTCCCGGGATAGCAATCAGCCCCAGCATTTT. It specifies CASSRDSNQPQHF.

The V gene is TRBV13, the J gene TRBJ1-4; possible D gene TRBD1, 6 bases. Germline V gene data show CDR1 as PRHDT and CDR2 as FYEKMQ (reference sequence). The CDR3 runs to 14 residues. Between the trimmed V and J ends, which lost 5 bases and 8 bases, there was a span of 15 bases. CDR3 sequence (DNA): TGTGCCAGCAGCCCGGGGGGCTATCGGGAAAAACTGTTTTTT. This sequence encodes CASSPGGYREKLFF.

This chain connects TRBV4-1 to TRBJ1-4; D call uncertain. The CDR3 has 13 amino acids. Germline-derived CDR1 and CDR2 are MGHRA and YSYEKL. Trimming stripped 1 base from V and 7 bases from J, with 7 bases between. The CDR3 is CASSQVFGEKLFF. CDR3 DNA: TGCGCCAGCAGCCAAGTATTCGGTGAAAAACTGTTTTTT.

The genes are TRBV4-1 and TRBJ2-3, with D perhaps TRBD2 (6 bases). Germline V lookup: CDR1 MGHRA, CDR2 YSYEKL. Trimming pared 8 bases from V and 1 base from J, leaving 25 bases between. This CDR3 spans 18 amino acids. The CDR3 nucleotides are TGCGCCAGCCGAGAGGGGCGGCTAGCGTCTTCTGGCACAGATACGCAGTATTTT. Residues: CASREGRLASSGTDTQYF.

This clone was seen more than once but under ten times. The genes are TRBV5-4 and TRBJ2-1; TRBD2 matches 14 bases. V shed 3 bases, J shed 8 bases, and the junction held 7 bases outside the gene matches. Germline V gene sequence: CDR1 SGHNT, CDR2 YYREEE (reference sequence). This CDR3 comprises 16 residues. The CDR3 sequence is CASSSYGLAGGHEQFF. The CDR3 region has the DNA TGTGCCAGCAGCTCCTACGGACTAGCGGGAGGACATGAGCAGTTCTTC.

The V and J genes are TRBV13 and TRBJ2-7; TRBD2 is a possible D gene (5 bases). V lost 8 bases and J 0 bases, leaving 8 bases between the germline ends. This CDR3 region has 12 residues. Germline V CDR1 and CDR2: PRHDT, FYEKMQ (reference sequence). CDR3 amino acids: CASVGDSYEQYF. The DNA for the CDR3 is TGTGCCAGCGTCGGGGACTCCTACGAGCAGTACTTC.

The chain joins TRBV9 to TRBJ2-1; TRBD2 matches at 10 bases. This CDR3 contains 15 residues. V was pared by 4 bases and J by 4 bases, with 5 bases of the junction left unmatched. Per the germline V gene, CDR1 is SGDLS and CDR2 is YYNGEE. The CDR3 region is CASSPTSGAYNEQFF. The CDR3 DNA reads as TGTGCCAGCAGCCCTACTAGCGGGGCTTACAATGAGCAGTTCTTC.

The CDR3 here is CASSQDRGGTKETQYF. The CDR3 DNA reads TGCGCCAGCAGCCAAGATCGGGGAGGAACCAAAGAGACCCAGTACTTC. This chain joins TRBV4-1 and TRBJ2-5; maybe TRBD2 (6 bases). Germline values: CDR1 MGHRA, CDR2 YSYEKL. The CDR3 totals 16 residues. Trimming removed 0 bases at V and 3 bases at J, with 14 bases between.

The rearrangement joins TRBV7-8 to TRBJ2-6; 8 nucleotides align to TRBD1. The CDR3 runs 17 residues. Germline V gene lookup returns CDR1 SGHVS and CDR2 FQNEAQ. With 1 base clipped from V and 4 bases from J, the junction kept 6 bases outside the gene matches. The CDR3: CASSLETGGWGANVLTF. The CDR3 nucleotides are TGTGCCAGCAGCTTAGAAACAGGGGGTTGGGGGGCCAACGTCCTGACTTTC.

This clone came up a few times. V and J are TRBV15 and TRBJ1-1; tentative D call: TRBD1 (6 bases). V lost 1 base, J lost 0 bases, and 9 bases lay in between. The CDR3 totals 15 residues. Germline lookup yields CDR1 LNHNV and CDR2 YYDKDF (reference sequence). CDR3 sequence (DNA): TGTGCCACCAGCAGAGGAGGGGGGCTGAACACTGAAGCTTTCTTT. It specifies CATSRGGGLNTEAFF.

V usage is TRBV5-6 and J usage is TRBJ1-2, with D unclear. CDR3 length: 15 amino acids. Germline V gene data show CDR1 as SGHDT and CDR2 as YYEEEE. V dropped 4 bases and J dropped 1 base, with 14 bases sitting between them. The CDR3 here is CASSPVAVRNYGYTF. CDR3 coding DNA: TGTGCCAGCAGCCCCGTGGCCGTCCGTAACTATGGCTACACCTTC.

This clone was recorded once. The chain employs TRBV29-1 and TRBJ2-2, with D perhaps matching TRBD1 or TRBD2 (5 bases each). CDR1 SQVTM and CDR2 ANQGSEA come from the germline V gene. The CDR3 contains 13 residues. V lost 6 bases to trimming and J lost 2 bases, with 10 bases between them. The chain's CDR3 is CSVLGENTGELFF. DNA of the CDR3: TGCAGCGTCCTGGGGGAAAACACCGGGGAGCTGTTTTTT.

The rearrangement links TRBV2 to TRBJ1-3; D may be TRBD1 (5 bases). Germline V CDR1 and CDR2: SNHLY, FYNNEI. V was trimmed by 7 bases and J by 0 bases, leaving 13 bases between them. This CDR3 contains 15 residues. CDR3 sequence (DNA): TGTGCCAGCAAGAAATGGGGCGACTCTGGAAACACCATATATTTT. Residues: CASKKWGDSGNTIYF.

V and J are TRBV9 and TRBJ2-5, with D possibly matching TRBD2 (5 bases). Germline V gene data show CDR1 as SGDLS and CDR2 as YYNGEE. The length of the CDR3 is 12 residues. V was trimmed by 0 bases and J by 7 bases, leaving 7 bases between them. CDR3 sequence: CASSVDEGTQYF. CDR3 DNA: TGTGCCAGCAGCGTAGACGAGGGGACCCAGTACTTC.

The rearrangement joins TRBV5-4 to TRBJ1-1; no clear D gene. The V end lost 1 base, the J end lost 0 bases, and 7 bases lay between the germline ends. The CDR3 contains 14 residues. Looked up from germline, CDR1 is SGHNT and CDR2 is YYREEE (reference sequence). The CDR3 DNA is TGTGCCAGCAGCTTGAACCAGTTGAACACTGAAGCTTTCTTT. As protein: CASSLNQLNTEAFF.

This clone showed up just a few times. This chain links TRBV2 with TRBJ1-1, with 7 bases lining up with TRBD1. In germline, CDR1 is SNHLY, CDR2 FYNNEI. This CDR3 is built from 13 residues. V dropped 10 bases and J dropped 5; count of bases not matched to a gene: 10. CDR3 sequence reads: CATRSRGDTEAFF. The CDR3 bases are TGTGCCACCAGGTCCAGGGGGGATACTGAAGCTTTCTTT.

For this clone: A junction boundary mismatches the germline segment, possibly from a read error. The rearrangement joins TRBV5-5 to TRBJ1-2; perhaps TRBD1 as D (6 bases). This CDR3 contains 16 residues. Germline values: CDR1 SGHKS, CDR2 YYEKEE (reference sequence). DNA for the CDR3: TGTGCCAGCAGTTTGGGACATTCGAGGGGAGAGTATGGCTACACCTTC. Residues: CASSLGHSRGEYGYTF. Full variable domain (rest looked up from reference TRBV5-5 and TRBJ1-2): DAGVTQSPTHLIKTRGQQVTLRCSPISGHKSVSWYQQVLGQGPQFIFQYYEKEERGRGNFPDRFSARQFPNYSSELNVNALLLGDSALYLCASSLGHSRGEYGYTFGSGTRLTVV.

The table lists this clone with a few counts. This sample also contains other DNA sequences that code for the same CDR3. J is TRBJ1-6 and V is TRBV6-1; D ambiguous. The CDR3 covers 18 residues. The germline V and J ends were trimmed by 4 bases and 7 bases, with 23 bases remaining between them. The V gene's germline CDR1 is MNHNS and CDR2 SASEGT. In nucleotides, the CDR3 is TGTGCCAGCAGTGGAAGAATGGAAGCTATCTTACTCAATTCACCCCTCCACTTT. Protein: CASSGRMEAILLNSPLHF.

The sample holds one count of this clone. This chain uses TRBV15 with TRBJ2-7; TRBD2 matches at 11 bases. J gave up 2 bases and V 5 bases, and 8 bases lay outside the gene matches. Germline-derived CDR1 and CDR2 are LNHNV and YYDKDF (reference sequence). The CDR3 covers 16 residues. In DNA, the CDR3 is TGTGCCACCAGCTCCCCCCGACTAGCGGGGCCCTACGAGCAGTACTTC. This sequence encodes CATSSPRLAGPYEQYF.

This chain links TRBV12-5 with TRBJ2-1; 7 nucleotides line up with TRBD1. The CDR3 totals 17 residues. The junction had 8 bases not matched to a gene; V was cut back by 3 bases and J by 0 bases. Germline CDR1 is LGHNT and CDR2 is FRNRAP. The CDR3 DNA reads as TGTGCTAGTGGTTTTGCCCCCAGGGGGAGCTCCTACAATGAGCAGTTCTTC. As protein: CASGFAPRGSSYNEQFF.